This TCR beta chain was sequenced for a study of T-cell reconstitution after alpha-beta-depleted transplantation in children (dated by TCRdb to the mid-2010s). In the study overall: T-cell immune reconstitution after TCRalphabeta/CD19-depleted allogeneic hematopoietic cell transplantation in children was quantitatively tracked in the study by means of TCR repertoire profiling. General findings and caveats noted by the study authors: Apparently early alphabetaT-cell count recovery about two months after transplant reportedly relied on only several hundred rapidly expanded clones derived from non-depleted graft cells. The high TCRbeta diversity at day 60 in some patients was ascribed to recipient T cells and intrathymic progenitors that had survived conditioning. The frequencies of hyperexpanded clones fell over the following months, and after one year, T-cell counts and TCRbeta diversity were mostly attributed to newly produced T cells.

Libraries came from PCR. The listed sequencing device is Illumina HiSeq 2500. TCR libraries were prepared with molecular barcoding, using unique molecular identifiers to normalize TCRbeta repertoire quantification. TCRdb passed the public sequencing reads through fastp at Q25 and MiXCR, retaining productive beta sequences. Identical CDR3 protein sequences are pooled into one entry, listed with their most common genes and DNA. The sample profile shows around 450,000 distinct CDR3 sequences; around 15% of them were found once. The ten largest clones take up around 28% of the sample. The sample's treatment or condition label, in plain terms: allogeneic hematopoietic cell transplantation with graft depleted of TCRalphabeta T cells and CD19 B cells. The transplant recipients were children given TCRalphabeta/CD19-depleted allogeneic hematopoietic cell grafts. This clonotype was seen repeatedly, ten times or more. Its antigen remains undetermined. Base-call qualities are not available, and no considerably larger clone is one nucleotide away.

According to the germline V gene, CDR1 reads MNHEY and CDR2 reads SVGAGI. The germline V and J ends show losses of 4 bases and 1 base respectively, and no gene match explains 3 bases of the junction. Counted from cysteine to phenylalanine, this CDR3 has 16 amino acids. CDR3 DNA is the only sequence kept; it has 48 bases, read in frame from the first base. This specimen consisted of PBMCs, mostly from graft donor cells, obtained 360 days after TCRalphabeta/CD19-depleted stem cell transplant. The rearrangement combines TRBV6-5 with TRBJ2-4; 11 bases in the junction line up with TRBD2. The sequence was obtained from a boy in the first two years of life who had a stem cell transplant for Wiskott-Aldrich syndrome, so the T cells may come from the graft donor. The CDR3 in this case is CASSSLAGAAKNIQYF. The nucleotides are TGTGCCAGCAGTTCACTAGCGGGAGCGGCCAAAAACATTCAGTACTTC.